Shown below are 7 T cell receptor beta chains from a single sample sequenced in a study of radiation and T cells in renal cell carcinoma. This sample's time point: blood 4 weeks post-SBRT, at nephrectomy. Treatment described: 15 Gy SBRT to primary tumor, nephrectomy 4 weeks later. Profiling relied on immunoSEQ multiplex PCR, and the TCRdb table lists in-frame clones only, not all of them. The sample lists around 95,000 clones, roughly 88% occurring once. The sample in question was blood, obtained from a patient whose treatment included radiotherapy and nephrectomy. These receptors were obtained from a man aged 60 to 75 with renal cell carcinoma.

Note on this clone: Relative to the germline gene, one junction end is altered; a read error may explain this. The chain couples TRBV6-5 to TRBJ2-1; TRBD1 or TRBD2 may be the D gene (5 bases each). Germline CDR1 reads MNHEY; CDR2 reads SVGAGI. The CDR3 length is 14 residues. CDR3 sequence reads: CASSYSPGTASPVF. The CDR3 DNA is TGTGCCAGCAGTTACTCTCCTGGGACCGCCAGTCCCGTCTTC.

This sequence joins TRBV27 and TRBJ2-7, with D uncertain. This CDR3 spans 16 amino acids. Germline V gene lookup returns CDR1 MNHEY and CDR2 SMNVEV (reference sequence). V lost 2 bases to trimming and J lost 3 bases, with 17 bases between them. The DNA for the CDR3 is TGTGCCAGCAGTTTAGAATACATTGGAAAGGGCTACGAGCAGTACTTC. Protein product: CASSLEYIGKGYEQYF.

This chain joins TRBV19 and TRBJ2-4; TRBD2 aligns across 7 bases. Germline V gene sequence: CDR1 LNHDA, CDR2 SQIVND (reference sequence). The CDR3 covers 16 residues. V shed 1 base and J 7 bases; nucleotides not matched to a gene: 10. CDR3 sequence (DNA): TGTGCCAGTAGTATAGCCCCGGGGGGAGCGTTGAACATTCAGTACTTC. This gives the protein CASSIAPGGALNIQYF.

The rearrangement joins TRBV7-9 to TRBJ2-5; a possible D gene is TRBD1 (5 bases). Trimming stripped 3 bases from V and 5 bases from J, with 7 bases between. Per the germline V gene, CDR1 is SEHNR and CDR2 is FQNEAQ (reference sequence). This CDR3 spans 12 amino acids. CDR3 nucleotides: TGTGCCAGCAGCTTGTCAGGGGAGACCCAGTACTTC. Amino acid sequence: CASSLSGETQYF.

The chain uses TRBV19 and TRBJ2-6; 9 bases fit TRBD1. The CDR3 covers 16 residues. Germline CDR1 reads LNHDA; CDR2 reads SQIVND (reference sequence). J gave up 0 bases and V 5 bases, and 2 bases lay outside the gene matches. The CDR3 nucleotides read TGTGCCAGTAGTCTGGGACAGGGCTCTGGGGCCAACGTCCTGACTTTC. It yields the protein CASSLGQGSGANVLTF.

The chain uses TRBV18 and TRBJ2-3; 7 positions agree with TRBD1. Per germline, CDR1 KGHSH and CDR2 LQKENI. With V trimmed by 4 bases and J by 6 bases, 10 bases remained unmatched. This CDR3 region has 15 residues. The CDR3 is CASSRFQGEGDTQYF. The CDR3 nucleotides are TGTGCCAGCTCACGTTTCCAGGGGGAAGGCGATACGCAGTATTTT.

CDR3 sequence (DNA): TGTGCCAGCAGTCTTCCTAGCGTCCCCTACAATGAGCAGTTCTTC. It encodes CASSLPSVPYNEQFF. The chain has TRBV9 and TRBJ2-1; D is possibly TRBD2 (6 bases). Trimming stripped 5 bases from V and 2 bases from J, with 14 bases between. The CDR3 is 15 amino acids. From germline, CDR1 is SGDLS and CDR2 YYNGEE.